This T cell receptor (beta chain) came from a study of T-cell reconstitution after alpha-beta-depleted transplantation in children. General study findings and limits: One year after transplant, T-cell counts and diversity came mostly from newly produced T cells.

Trimming left V 0 bases short and J 2 bases short, with 10 bases between. The CDR3 length is 15 residues. From germline, CDR1 is LGHNA and CDR2 YNFKEQ. This clonotype came up many times. Its specificity is unknown. The library targeted TCRbeta and was prepared with unique molecular identifiers. TCRdb reprocessed the PCR reads via MiXCR and lists one record per CDR3 protein. The sample lists tens of thousands of distinct CDR3 sequences, roughly 13% occurring once. The material was PBMCs, mostly from graft donor cells, obtained 180 days after TCRalphabeta/CD19-depleted stem cell transplant. The genes are TRBV4-2 and TRBJ2-5; D may be TRBD1 or TRBD2 (5 bases each). The sequence was collected from a male patient between 2 and 9 years old who had a stem cell transplant for acute lymphoblastic leukemia, so the T cells may come from the graft donor. In nucleotides, the CDR3 is TGTGCCAGCAGCCAAGATTGGGACCCGCAAGAGACCCAGTACTTC. Translation gives CASSQDWDPQETQYF.